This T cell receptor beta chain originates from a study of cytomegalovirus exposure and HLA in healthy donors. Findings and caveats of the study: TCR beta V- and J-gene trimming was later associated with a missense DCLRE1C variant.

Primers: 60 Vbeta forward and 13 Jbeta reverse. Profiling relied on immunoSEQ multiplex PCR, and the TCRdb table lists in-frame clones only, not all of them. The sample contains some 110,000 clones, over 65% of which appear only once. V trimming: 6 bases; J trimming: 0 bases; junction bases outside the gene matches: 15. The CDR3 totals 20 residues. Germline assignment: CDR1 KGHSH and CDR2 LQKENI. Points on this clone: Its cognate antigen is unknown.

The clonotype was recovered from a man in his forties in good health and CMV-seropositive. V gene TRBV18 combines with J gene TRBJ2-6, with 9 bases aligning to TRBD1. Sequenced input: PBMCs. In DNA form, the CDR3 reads TGTGCCAGCTCCCCCGGCCCGGGACAGGGCTACAGCTCTGGGGCCAACGTCCTGACTTTC. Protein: CASSPGPGQGYSSGANVLTF.